The text below deals with one TCR beta chain. The use of a sample-barcoded 5' primer and a J-beta primer mix characterized a second PCR of roughly 6 to 11 cycles. TCRdb passed the 5' RACE reads through MiXCR, listing each CDR3 protein once. The sample yields about 830,000 distinct CDR3 sequences, nearly 60% seen once. These data belong to a study of blood T cells in healthy people across ages. From germline, CDR1 is SEHNR and CDR2 FQNEAQ (reference sequence). This CDR3 is built from 15 residues. Germline trimming cut 5 bases from V and 13 bases from J; bases unmatched to any gene: 18. The genes are TRBV7-9 and TRBJ1-2; 8 nucleotides agree with TRBD1. The source of this sequence is a man aged 30 to 39 in good health. The sample was blood. CDR3 DNA sequence: TGTGCCAGCAGCCGATCCTCCGGGGGACAGGATCTGCTCACCTTC. This encodes CASSRSSGGQDLLTF.